A single sample gave rise to the 13 T cell receptor beta chains below, sequenced in a study of blood T cell repertoires in COVID-19. Sequenced by immunoSEQ multiplex PCR; TCRdb stores in-frame clones only, minus some. The sample lists a few hundred thousand clones; about four fifths were seen once. The sample consisted of peripheral blood. The receptors were sampled from a woman aged 18-29 years with acute or convalescent COVID-19.

The chain links TRBV30 to TRBJ1-2; 7 bases agree with TRBD1. The trim removed 4 bases at V and 4 bases at J, leaving 9 bases unmatched. Germline V gene lookup returns CDR1 GTSNPN and CDR2 SVGIG (reference sequence). The CDR3 sequence is 14 residues long. The CDR3 DNA reads as TGTGCCTGGAAGATAAGGGGGCTTGGCTATGGCTACACCTTC. Its protein product is CAWKIRGLGYGYTF.

This clone came up a few times. The CDR3 is CASSPFDSPGAFF. The CDR3 nucleotides are TGTGCCAGCTCACCTTTCGACAGCCCAGGAGCTTTCTTT. This chain connects TRBV18 to TRBJ1-1; weak D call: TRBD1 (5 bases). Germline V gives CDR1 KGHSH, CDR2 LQKENI. V lost 3 bases to trimming and J lost 10 bases, with 15 bases between them. The CDR3 spans 13 residues.

V is TRBV28 and J is TRBJ1-2; D might be TRBD1 (6 bases). The germline V gene has CDR1 MDHEN and CDR2 SYDVKM. Trimming removed 11 bases from V and 4 bases from J, with 20 bases in between. This CDR3 spans 14 amino acids. The DNA for the CDR3 is TGTGCCGCGGGGGACATTTCAACGGGCTATGGCTACACCTTC. Its translation: CAAGDISTGYGYTF.

V and J are TRBV27 and TRBJ1-2; D is uncertain. Germline V gene sequence: CDR1 MNHEY, CDR2 SMNVEV (reference sequence). This CDR3 spans 14 amino acids. Trimming left V 2 bases short and J 6 bases short, with 13 bases between. This CDR3 is CASSLVKGRDGYTF. CDR3 DNA sequence: TGTGCCAGCAGTTTAGTTAAAGGGAGGGATGGCTACACCTTC.

The chain recombines TRBV7-9 with TRBJ1-1; 8 nucleotides line up with TRBD1. The CDR3 spans 14 residues. After removal of 6 bases from V and 5 bases from J, the junction contained 8 bases not matched to a gene. Germline V gene sequence: CDR1 SEHNR, CDR2 FQNEAQ (reference sequence). For the CDR3, the DNA is TGTGCCAGCAGTCTAGTCTACAGGGGGACTGAAGCTTTCTTT. It codes for CASSLVYRGTEAFF.

Of note for this clone: The sample holds other DNA sequences that translate to the same CDR3. The J gene is TRBJ2-7, the V gene TRBV7-2; no definite D call. Germline V gives CDR1 SGHTA, CDR2 FQGNSA. Trimming left V 1 base short and J 3 bases short, with 7 bases between. There are 13 residues in the CDR3. CDR3 coding DNA: TGTGCCAGCAGCTTAGGAGGCGGCTACGAGCAGTACTTC. Translated: CASSLGGGYEQYF.

V and J are TRBV9 and TRBJ2-1, with TRBD2 matching 10 bases. The germline gives CDR1 SGDLS, CDR2 YYNGEE. J lost 8 bases, V lost 0 bases, and 5 bases had no gene match. The CDR3 length is 15 residues. CDR3 residues: CASSVALAGVYEQFF. CDR3 nucleotide sequence: TGTGCCAGCAGCGTAGCTCTAGCGGGAGTGTATGAGCAGTTCTTC.

DNA of the CDR3: TGTGCCAGCAGCTCCAATGGACAGGGAGGGAGTGAGGGCTACACCTTC. Its translation is CASSSNGQGGSEGYTF. The chain links TRBV7-3 to TRBJ1-2; 8 bases agree with TRBD1. The germline gives CDR1 SGHTA, CDR2 FQGTGA. The CDR3 has 16 residues. Trimming cost V 4 bases and J 8 bases; bases outside gene matches: 15.

The rearrangement joins TRBV2 to TRBJ1-4; TRBD1 matches 7 bases. V dropped 8 bases and J dropped 6; count of bases not matched to a gene: 6. CDR3 size: 13 residues. Germline V gene sequence: CDR1 SNHLY, CDR2 FYNNEI. This CDR3 reads CASQQGWDEKLFF. CDR3 in DNA: TGTGCCAGCCAACAGGGGTGGGATGAAAAACTGTTTTTT.

CDR3 bases: TGTGCCAGTAGTCCCGAGGGTAGGGACACCCTCTACGAGCAGTACTTC. It specifies CASSPEGRDTLYEQYF. The chain joins TRBV19 to TRBJ2-7; tentatively, D is TRBD1 (6 bases). Germline lookup yields CDR1 LNHDA and CDR2 SQIVND (reference sequence). Trimming took 5 bases from V and 3 from J, leaving 20 bases between them. The CDR3 runs to 16 residues. Full variable domain (rest looked up from reference TRBV19 and TRBJ2-7): DGGITQSPKYLFRKEGQNVTLSCEQNLNHDAMYWYRQDPGQGLRLIYYSQIVNDFQKGDIAEGYSVSREKKESFPLTVTSAQKNPTAFYLCASSPEGRDTLYEQYFGPGTRLTVT.

The count of this clone is one. This rearrangement joins TRBV28 to TRBJ2-7; no clear D gene. The CDR3 covers 12 residues. V was pared by 3 bases and J by 5 bases, with 8 bases between. The germline gives CDR1 MDHEN, CDR2 SYDVKM. The CDR3 reads CASSLTLDEQYF. CDR3 sequence (DNA): TGTGCCAGCAGTTTGACATTGGACGAGCAGTACTTC.

The V and J genes are TRBV19 and TRBJ2-3, with 8 positions matching TRBD2. CDR1 LNHDA and CDR2 SQIVND come from the germline V gene (reference sequence). With 3 bases clipped from V and 1 base from J, the junction kept 9 bases outside the gene matches. The length of the CDR3 is 17 residues. For the CDR3, the DNA is TGTGCCAGTAGTATCTCTCACTCGACTAGCGGCACAGATACGCAGTATTTT. This translates into CASSISHSTSGTDTQYF. The complete variable domain, with remaining parts taken from reference TRBV19 and TRBJ2-3, reads DGGITQSPKYLFRKEGQNVTLSCEQNLNHDAMYWYRQDPGQGLRLIYYSQIVNDFQKGDIAEGYSVSREKKESFPLTVTSAQKNPTAFYLCASSISHSTSGTDTQYFGPGTRLTVL.

The rearrangement links TRBV3-1 (or the pseudogene TRBV3-2) to TRBJ1-1; tentatively, D is TRBD1 (5 bases). The germline V and J ends were trimmed by 2 bases and 7 bases, with 14 bases remaining between them. Per germline, CDR1 LGHDT and CDR2 YNNKEL (reference sequence). This CDR3 has 14 amino acids. The CDR3 spells CASSQLRGSNEAFF. Here the CDR3 DNA reads TGTGCCAGCAGCCAACTAAGGGGTAGTAATGAAGCTTTCTTT.